The 9 T cell receptor beta chains in this list originate from one sample, sequenced in a study of blood T cell repertoires in COVID-19. The repertoire was sequenced with immunoSEQ multiplex PCR; TCRdb's copy has only in-frame clones and lacks some. The table includes 300,000 to 400,000 clones, about 86% detected once. The sample was PBMCs or T cells enriched from blood (not recorded which). The receptors stem from a woman aged 40 to 49 with acute COVID-19.

This clone was recorded only once. The chain has TRBV28 and TRBJ1-2; 7 nucleotides line up with TRBD1. The CDR3 length is 14 residues. The V segment lost 6 bases and the J segment 4 bases; nucleotides outside the gene matches: 8. Germline CDR1 MDHEN, CDR2 SYDVKM. CDR3 nucleotides: TGTGCCAGCAGCCAGGGACAGACTCCCTATGGCTACACCTTC. Translating gives CASSQGQTPYGYTF.

The V gene is TRBV14, the J gene TRBJ2-5, with D uncertain. CDR3 length equals 12 residues. The V gene lost 5 bases and the J gene lost 5 bases, with 9 bases spanning the gap. Per the germline V gene, CDR1 is SGHDN and CDR2 is FVKESK. Here the CDR3 reads CASSNRLETQYF. The CDR3 coding sequence is TGTGCCAGCAGCAACCGACTTGAGACCCAGTACTTC.

The chain carries TRBV28 and TRBJ1-1, with 7 positions matching TRBD1. This CDR3 has 13 amino acids. The J segment lost 4 bases and the V segment lost 6 bases, leaving 5 bases of the junction unmatched. CDR1 MDHEN and CDR2 SYDVKM come from the germline V gene. CDR3 sequence (DNA): TGTGCCAGCAGGTTACAGGGGATCACTGAAGCTTTCTTT. Its protein is CASRLQGITEAFF.

J is TRBJ2-1 and V is TRBV5-1, with D perhaps TRBD2 (5 bases). The CDR3 consists of 15 residues. V was shortened by 2 bases and J by 5 bases, with 14 bases between the two germline ends. Germline CDR1 and CDR2: SGHRS and YFSETQ. The DNA of the CDR3 is TGCGCCAGCAGCTTACTAGTACAGACCGACAATGAGCAGTTCTTC. Translation gives CASSLLVQTDNEQFF.

The chain carries TRBV10-3 and TRBJ1-6, with D perhaps matching TRBD1 (5 bases). The CDR3 has 17 amino acids. From germline, CDR1 is ENHRY and CDR2 SYGVKD. The V end was cut by 4 bases, the J end by 1 base, with 14 bases between. CDR3 residues: CAISGDIGGSYNSPLHF. CDR3 in DNA: TGTGCCATCAGTGGGGATATCGGGGGATCCTATAATTCACCCCTCCACTTT.

The CDR3 nucleotides are TGCGCCAGCAGCATAGAAACAGGAAGTGAAGCTTTCTTT. Translation gives CASSIETGSEAFF. J is TRBJ1-1 and V is TRBV5-1; perhaps TRBD1 as D (5 bases). The CDR3 extends over 13 amino acids. Trimming took 4 bases from V and 7 from J, leaving 14 bases between them. Germline CDR1 reads SGHRS; CDR2 reads YFSETQ.

Of note for this clone: The same CDR3 is also encoded by other DNA sequences in this sample. The V and J genes are TRBV2 and TRBJ2-1; tentatively, D is TRBD1 (6 bases). The CDR3 covers 14 residues. V was cut by 7 bases and J by 0 bases, with 10 bases left in between. Germline V gives CDR1 SNHLY, CDR2 FYNNEI. This CDR3 is CASTGQSSYNEQFF. DNA of the CDR3: TGTGCCAGCACCGGACAGAGCTCCTACAATGAGCAGTTCTTC.

The chain joins TRBV6-5 to TRBJ2-2; 8 bases line up with TRBD1. CDR3 length: 16 residues. V lost 3 bases, J lost 2 bases, and 5 bases stayed unmatched. The germline CDR1 and CDR2 sequences are MNHEY and SVGAGI. The CDR3 nucleotides are TGTGCCAGCAGTTATTCGGGACAGGTTAACACCGGGGAGCTGTTTTTT. It translates to CASSYSGQVNTGELFF.

The rearrangement uses TRBV7-9 and TRBJ1-1; D is perhaps TRBD1 (6 bases). Germline CDR1 and CDR2: SEHNR and FQNEAQ (reference sequence). V was trimmed by 5 bases and J by 1 base, leaving 20 bases between them. The CDR3 runs 17 residues. CDR3 sequence reads: CASSVELGRGGNTEAFF. In DNA, the CDR3 is TGTGCCAGCAGCGTTGAACTGGGCAGGGGTGGGAACACTGAAGCTTTCTTT.